This TCR beta chain was observed in a study of T-cell reconstitution after alpha-beta-depleted transplantation in children. Study results and caveats: Surviving recipient T cells and thymic progenitors accounted for the high day-60 TCRbeta diversity observed in some patients. Reportedly, roughly two months post-transplant, alpha-beta T cells arose from several hundred expanded graft clones. It was newly produced T cells that mostly accounted for T-cell counts and diversity one year after transplant.

Unique molecular identifiers were incorporated when the TCRbeta library was constructed. TCRdb reanalysed the PCR reads using MiXCR and keeps one entry per CDR3 protein. The data contain about 160,000 distinct CDR3 sequences, 11% of them singletons. This clonotype was seen repeatedly, ten times or more. Its cognate antigen is unknown. V lost 4 bases, J lost 8 bases, and 12 bases lay in between. CDR1 is MDHEN, CDR2 SYDVKM, per germline. This CDR3 comprises 14 residues. The receptor's source is a boy younger than 10 with acute myeloid leukemia, due to receive a stem cell transplant. The rearrangement uses TRBV28 and TRBJ1-6; D is ambiguous. The sequencing here drew on PBMCs, taken before TCRalphabeta/CD19-depleted stem cell transplant. CDR3 protein: CASSSPPLDSPLHF. DNA of the CDR3: TGTGCCAGCAGTTCACCGCCCTTAGATTCACCCCTCCACTTT.